One TCR beta chain is described in this entry. Its cognate antigen is unknown. Repertoires were generated with immunoSEQ multiplex PCR, while TCRdb's copy carries only in-frame clones and drops some. Of 170,000 or so clones in the sample, approximately 92% are singletons; the top ten hold roughly 1%. The length of the CDR3 is 16 residues. The V gene end was trimmed by 1 base and the J gene end by 8 bases; junction bases not matched to a gene: 11. CDR1 MDHEN and CDR2 SYDVKM come from the germline V gene. These data originate in a study of T cell responses to AZD1222 COVID-19 vaccine. Overall study findings and caveats: Females made up more of the donors, who were largely white British, and clonal diversity may have come out too low. Only a handful of AZD1222 recipients, several in all, had baseline seropositivity. Vaccine-associated CD4 TCRs ranged over spike, dominating at 160-218 and 743-854. Researchers took repertoire samples only after the peak T cell response had come.

The clonotype comes from an adult who received the MenACWY meningococcal vaccine as a control. This chain uses TRBV28 with TRBJ1-2; TRBD1 matches 9 bases. The specimen comprised peripheral blood, sampled 28 days after the second dose of the MenACWY control vaccine. The CDR3 region is CASSLYPGQGNGGYTF. CDR3 nucleotide sequence: TGTGCCAGCAGTTTATACCCGGGACAGGGAAATGGAGGCTACACCTTC.